This T cell receptor beta chain was documented in a study of STAT5B mutations in CD4+ large granular lymphocyte leukemia. Concerning this clone: The antigen is not known.

Study-level points and caveats: 8/27 top patient clones versus 2/35 control clones were TRBV06-family. Main leukemic clonotypes were patient-specific, but 20% to 25% appeared at low frequency elsewhere.

The assay was run at survey level. Clones were sequenced by immunoSEQ multiplex PCR, and TCRdb holds only the in-frame ones, with some missing. The data hold almost 20,000 clones, with approximately 84% observed a single time. The V and J ends lost 3 bases and 8 bases respectively, with 11 bases between them. This CDR3 is built from 12 residues. CDR1 and CDR2 from the germline V gene are SGHDT and YYEEEE. Sequencing used CD4+ T cells from blood buffy coats. This receptor was identified in a human donor in good health. The chain is built from TRBV5-6 and TRBJ1-2; maybe TRBD1 (5 bases). The CDR3 coding sequence is TGTGCCAGCAGCTGGGCAGGGTCCGGCTACACCTTC. This encodes CASSWAGSGYTF.